This is a list of T cell receptor beta chains from one sample in a study of blood T cell repertoires in COVID-19. TCRdb's table, derived via immunoSEQ multiplex PCR, lists solely in-frame clones and lacks some. The sample includes some 170,000 clones, 75% to 90% of them seen just once. Sample: peripheral blood. The origin of the receptors is a middle-aged woman with COVID-19, enrolled during active disease. CDR3s include the opening cysteine and the closing phenylalanine or tryptophan. D genes are given only for firm matches. Size tells how often a clone was seen (once, few, many) or the class of an expanded clone, and some rows leave it out.

j_gene | abundance | d_gene | v_gene | CDR3aa | CDR3nt
TRBJ1-2 | . | . | TRBV5-4 | CASSLAGPYGYTF | TGTGCCAGCAGCTTGGCAGGCCCATATGGCTACACCTTC
TRBJ1-1 | . | . | TRBV4-2 | CASSQDRGDTEAFF | TGTGCCAGCAGCCAAGATAGGGGCGACACTGAAGCTTTCTTT
TRBJ1-5 | . | . | TRBV15 | CATSSRGGKGNQPQHF | TGTGCCACCAGCTCCCGCGGAGGGAAAGGCAATCAGCCCCAGCATTTT
TRBJ1-6 | . | . | TRBV9 | CASSVEVLSSPLHF | TGTGCCAGCAGCGTTGAGGTATTGAGTTCACCCCTCCACTTT
TRBJ2-5 | . | TRBD1 | TRBV7-2 | CASSEDRGRETQYF | TGTGCCAGCAGCGAAGACAGGGGGCGAGAGACCCAGTACTTC
TRBJ1-2 | few | . | TRBV6-5 | CASSYARRTYGYTF | TGTGCCAGCAGTTACGCGAGGAGGACCTATGGCTACACCTTC
TRBJ2-5 | . | . | TRBV7-3 | CASSYTGQGETQYF | TGTGCCAGCAGCTATACAGGGCAGGGCGAGACCCAGTACTTC
TRBJ1-2 | . | TRBD1 | TRBV7-8 | CASSPPGQGNYTF | TGTGCCAGCAGCCCACCGGGACAGGGCAACTACACCTTC
TRBJ2-2 | . | . | TRBV20-1 | CSASQTGQISGASRTGELFF | TGCAGTGCTAGTCAAACGGGACAGATTAGCGGGGCCTCGAGGACCGGGGAGCTGTTTTTT
TRBJ1-6 | . | . | TRBV6-5 | CASRRDTVSPLHF | TGTGCCAGCAGGAGGGACACCGTTTCACCCCTCCACTTT
TRBJ2-4 | . | TRBD2 | TRBV5-1 | CASSRGEGLAKNIQYF | TGCGCCAGCAGCCGAGGGGAGGGCTTAGCCAAAAACATTCAGTACTTC
TRBJ1-2 | few | TRBD1 | TRBV5-4 | CASSFIRDRVRGYTF | TGTGCCAGCAGCTTCATCCGGGACAGGGTCCGGGGCTACACCTTC
TRBJ1-1 | . | . | TRBV6-5 | CASRAGSMNTEAFF | TGTGCCAGCAGAGCAGGGTCCATGAACACTGAAGCTTTCTTT
TRBJ1-1 | . | TRBD1 | TRBV27 | CASSFAGTGWATEAFF | TGTGCCAGCAGTTTTGCTGGGACAGGGTGGGCCACTGAAGCTTTCTTT
TRBJ2-5 | . | TRBD2 | TRBV3-1/TRBV3-2 | CASSLSIAGGLETQYF | TGTGCCAGCAGTCTTTCTATAGCGGGGGGGTTGGAGACCCAGTACTTC
TRBJ2-7 | . | . | TRBV11-3 | CASSLEHSSYEQYF | TGTGCCAGCAGCTTAGAGCACTCCTCCTACGAGCAGTACTTC
TRBJ2-7 | . | . | TRBV27 | CASSLTSLRGSYEQYF | TGTGCCAGCAGCCTAACCTCCCTACGGGGTTCCTACGAGCAGTACTTC
TRBJ1-1 | few | TRBD1 | TRBV19 | CASRQGAAFF | TGTGCCAGTAGACAGGGGGCGGCTTTCTTT
TRBJ1-1 | . | . | TRBV6-5 | CASRLRGILMPEAFF | TGTGCCAGCAGATTGCGCGGGATCTTGATGCCTGAAGCTTTCTTT
TRBJ1-4 | few | TRBD1 | TRBV28 | CASSLTGVTNEKLFF | TGTGCCAGCAGTCTGACAGGGGTAACTAATGAAAAACTGTTTTTT
TRBJ1-5 | . | TRBD1 | TRBV6-5 | CASSPGQVFNQPQHF | TGTGCCAGCAGTCCGGGACAGGTTTTCAATCAGCCCCAGCATTTT
TRBJ2-1 | . | . | TRBV18 | CASSPAGLGEQFF | TGTGCCAGCTCACCAGCAGGGTTGGGTGAGCAGTTCTTC
TRBJ2-3 | few | TRBD1 | TRBV7-8 | CASSLGAGTDYTDTQYF | TGTGCCAGCAGCTTAGGGGCCGGGACAGACTACACAGATACGCAGTATTTT
TRBJ2-7 | . | . | TRBV4-1 | CASSQGQGGMGQYF | TGCGCCAGCAGCCAAGGACAGGGCGGGATGGGGCAGTACTTC
TRBJ2-1 | . | TRBD1 | TRBV6-5 | CASSYSGTGVNNEQFF | TGTGCCAGCAGTTATAGCGGGACAGGGGTAAACAATGAGCAGTTCTTC
TRBJ2-7 | . | . | TRBV20-1 | CSARVGHEQYF | TGCAGTGCTAGGGTGGGGCACGAGCAGTACTTC